These 12 T cell receptor beta chains originate from one sample sequenced in a study of metastatic and nonmetastatic thyroid tumors. The entire patient cohort was treatment-naive prior to thyroid surgery. TCRdb ran MiXCR on the PCR reads. The sample consists of 2,000 to 2,500 clones, around 22% of them appearing once. The sample was adjacent normal tissue. All receptors derive from a male donor with papillary thyroid cancer or a benign thyroid nodule (not recorded which). Some clones in this sample may be carry-over from other donors' samples.

This clone was picked up a small number of times. The genes are TRBV6-1 and TRBJ1-6; 10 nucleotides agree with TRBD1. This CDR3 has 15 amino acids. Per germline, CDR1 MNHNS and CDR2 SASEGT. V dropped 6 bases and J dropped 10; count of bases not matched to a gene: 9. DNA of the CDR3: TGTGCCAGCAGGGACTTGACAGGGGGCGGCTCACCCCTCCACTTT. This gives the protein CASRDLTGGGSPLHF.

In this sample, this clone turned up a few times. The chain is built from TRBV6-1 and TRBJ1-4; 11 bases match TRBD1. In germline, CDR1 is MNHNS, CDR2 SASEGT. This CDR3 has 17 amino acids. With V trimmed by 7 bases and J by 5 bases, 12 bases remained unmatched. The CDR3 DNA follows: TGTGCCAGCAAGTCCCCCGGGACAGGGGGTCCGAATGAAAAACTGTTTTTT. This gives the protein CASKSPGTGGPNEKLFF.

In this sample, this clone turned up a few times. The chain carries TRBV24-1 and TRBJ2-2, with D possibly TRBD1 on 6 matching bases. The CDR3 contains 13 residues. Germline V gene data show CDR1 as KGHDR and CDR2 as SFDVKD. Trimming took off 8 bases at V and 2 bases at J, with 8 bases between the two ends. The CDR3 here is CATTRGNTGELFF. CDR3 DNA: TGTGCCACCACCAGGGGAAACACCGGGGAGCTGTTTTTT.

The V and J genes are TRBV11-2 and TRBJ2-1, with TRBD1 as a possible D gene (6 bases). Trimming shortened V by 0 bases and J by 7 bases, and 10 bases separated the two germline ends. The CDR3 extends over 14 amino acids. The germline V gene encodes CDR1 SGHAT and CDR2 FQNNGV. The CDR3 reads CASSLEQGGNEQFF. CDR3 nucleotide sequence: TGTGCCAGCAGCTTAGAACAGGGTGGTAATGAGCAGTTCTTC.

The V call is TRBV2, the J call TRBJ2-7; D gene unclear. The germline V and J ends were trimmed by 5 bases and 3 bases, with 14 bases remaining between them. Germline values: CDR1 SNHLY, CDR2 FYNNEI. The CDR3 runs to 14 residues. In nucleotides, the CDR3 is TGTGCCAGCAGTAGAGGCCCATCAGACTACGAGCAGTACTTC. Protein: CASSRGPSDYEQYF.

This clone was observed many times. An end of the junction differs from the germline gene, which may be a read error. V gene TRBV12-3 or TRBV12-4 combines with J gene TRBJ2-7, with TRBD1 matching over 7 bases. The CDR3 is made up of 14 amino acids. The CDR3 is CASSLQTGPSEQHF. CDR3 sequence (DNA): TGTGCCAGCAGTCTGCAGACAGGGCCTTCCGAGCAGCACTTC.

This clone has a count of ten or more. This chain joins TRBV9 and TRBJ1-3, with 8 bases that match TRBD1. The V gene end was trimmed by 2 bases and the J gene end by 0 bases; junction bases not matched to a gene: 1. Germline V gene lookup returns CDR1 SGDLS and CDR2 YYNGEE. This CDR3 has 15 amino acids. Here the CDR3 reads CASSVDRGSGNTIYF. CDR3 DNA sequence: TGTGCCAGCAGCGTTGACAGGGGCTCTGGAAACACCATATATTTT.

The rearrangement uses TRBV7-6 and TRBJ1-1, with 7 positions matching TRBD1. The ends lost 5 bases at V and 3 bases at J; junction bases unmatched: 9. The CDR3 spans 15 residues. The V gene's germline CDR1 is SGHVS and CDR2 FNYEAQ. The CDR3 is CASSTSTGADTEAFF. The DNA of the CDR3 is TGTGCCAGCAGCACAAGTACAGGGGCGGACACTGAAGCTTTCTTT.

This clone was picked up one time. V is TRBV20-1 and J is TRBJ2-2; the match to TRBD2 covers 8 bases. V dropped 6 bases and J dropped 6; count of bases not matched to a gene: 12. The V gene's germline CDR1 is DFQATT and CDR2 SNEGSKA (reference sequence). The CDR3 spans 15 residues. Here the CDR3 DNA reads TGCAGTGCCACTGACTTGACGGGGGGGGCCGGGGAGCTGTTTTTT. Its protein product is CSATDLTGGAGELFF.

The chain combines TRBV20-1 with TRBJ2-1, with 10 bases that match TRBD2. Germline lookup yields CDR1 DFQATT and CDR2 SNEGSKA (reference sequence). The CDR3 extends over 15 amino acids. V was pared by 4 bases and J by 13 bases, with 16 bases of the junction left unmatched. As DNA, the CDR3 is TGCAGTGCTACAAAACCCGGACTAGCGGCAAAAGATCAGTTCTTC. It yields the protein CSATKPGLAAKDQFF.

This clone was counted a few times. The CDR3 region has the DNA TGTGCCAGCAGCTTAAGGCCAGCAACAAACACTGAAGCTTTCTTT. Encoded protein: CASSLRPATNTEAFF. The rearrangement uses TRBV11-2 and TRBJ1-1; D unclear. Germline V gene sequence: CDR1 SGHAT, CDR2 FQNNGV. V lost 2 bases to trimming and J lost 2 bases, with 12 bases between them. This CDR3 is built from 15 residues.

By its share, this clone is large. The rearrangement uses TRBV6-1 and TRBJ2-5, with a possible D match to TRBD2 (6 bases). The CDR3 is 15 residues long. Germline V gene sequence: CDR1 MNHNS, CDR2 SASEGT. Trimming took 7 bases from V and 4 from J, leaving 19 bases between them. CDR3 residues: CASTASVSSSETQYF. The DNA of the CDR3 is TGTGCCAGCACGGCTAGCGTCTCCTCTTCAGAGACCCAGTACTTC.